The sequence of this TCR beta chain was determined in a study of shared clonotypes between healthy human individuals (dated by TCRdb to about 2020). For the wider study: The cohort comprised two women and three men aged 18 to 49 years. Blood TCR repertoires of about five healthy adults were deeply sequenced to estimate repertoire size and the extent of clonotype sharing between individuals. Per donor, leukapheresis produced somewhere between about 0.94 and 9 billion PBMCs. To increase sequencing depth and limit assay-specific biases, TCR repertoire library preparation and sequencing were carried out by different laboratories using diverse techniques. For each donor, CD4 naive and CD4 memory were each run on three plates, CD8 naive on two plates, and CD8 memory on one plate.

At the junction V is shortened by 7 bases and J by 6 bases, with 19 bases in between. The CDR3 has 15 amino acids, counting the end cysteine and phenylalanine. CDR3 DNA only is kept here, 45 bases in frame from base 1. Sequences MNHEY (CDR1) and SMNVEV (CDR2) are obtained from the germline V gene (reference sequence). TCR CDR3 regions were amplified from genomic DNA by multiplex PCR using the deep immunoSEQ assay. Extracted genomic DNA from each cell subset was spread evenly across all wells of several immunoSEQ 96-well plates, with each plate serving as a replicate. For sorted subsets, around 0.2 ug of genomic DNA, equivalent to 25,000 to 35,000 T cell genomes, went into each replicate PCR. The purified libraries were quantified using a Qubit 3.0 fluorometer, sized with a Bioanalyzer 2100, and then quantified again using the KAPA Library Quantification kit. A separate single-read 150-cycle Illumina NextSeq 550 flow cell was used to sequence each immunoSEQ 96-well plate. The paper's data handling went like this. Because the immunoSEQ output held only junctional sequences and lacked quality scores, the filtering could not match the filtering applied to full-length reads. To assign V/J genes and CDR3, sequences were annotated against IMGT germline references using PyIR, a Python wrapper for IgBLAST v1.9. Reads were removed for weak V/J assignments (E-value above 1e-6), missing CDR3, stop codons, out-of-frame junctions, or ambiguous translated residues. V3J clonotypes were defined as sequences sharing an identical inferred V gene, J gene, and CDR3 amino acid sequence. The percentage overlap between two repertoires was calculated by dividing the number of shared unique clonotypes by the size of the smaller repertoire. Three approaches were used to assess repertoire richness: RTK rarefaction, the Chao1 estimator, and Recon v2.1 estimates of unobserved clonotypes. Generation probabilities for all TCRbeta clonotypes obtained by the gDNA method from a handful of donors were computed using OLGA. TCRdb obtained this table from immuneACCESS and retained in-frame rearrangements with V and J assigned. These tables miss some clones; where compared with another copy, unresolved V genes account for less than half of the shortfall, and the remainder is unexplained. V, J and clone size are taken as reported in that table, and D and trimming were inferred from the DNA itself. The sample includes some 2,000,000 clones, with about 94% observed a single time. The top ten clones comprise 1.1% of the sample.

CD8 naive samples consisted of CD45RO-negative cells that were positively selected for CCR7, yielding a CD45RA+CCR7+ population without TemRA cells. The donors were healthy, HIV-negative adults who had no recently reported acute infections or vaccinations. Only Caucasian adults living in Nashville, Tennessee, USA were represented among the donors. Blood was obtained by leukapheresis, after which PBMCs were separated by Ficoll-Histopaque density gradient centrifugation and cryopreserved in liquid nitrogen vapor phase. Analytical flow cytometry was used to check the purity and quantity of each magnetically sorted T cell population. Genomic DNA was isolated from every sorted fraction and measured by UV absorbance on a Nanodrop 2000c. The investigation overall reported the following: Across a handful of donors, about 5.2% of naive CD4, approximately 3.6% of naive CD8, 2% to 2.5% of memory CD4, and roughly 0.41% of memory CD8 clonotypes were shared. The small number of donors limited the genetic and exposure-history diversity represented. Larger estimated clonotype richness was generally found for naive subsets than for memory subsets. Higher generation probabilities were observed for clonotypes shared by all four sorted-subset donors than for non-shared clonotypes. Rarefaction of sorted-subset datasets indicated incomplete sequencing despite the large sequencing depth. Sampling was limited to blood, and TCR repertoires in tissue likely differ from TCR repertoires in blood. Pairwise subsampling led to the expectation that sequencing depth would affect the degree of clonotype sharing among donors.

With regard to this clone: This clone's antigen is unknown. Qualities for individual bases were not recorded, and no much larger clone is one base off.

Sequences were obtained from naive CD8+ T cells sorted from blood. The sample's cell subset or site label, in plain terms: CD45RA+CCR7+. This sequence uses TRBV27 and TRBJ2-1, and the D gene may be TRBD2, 5 bases matching. This receptor was identified in a man aged 18 to 29 in good health. The encoded CDR3 is CASTPTSSFTNEQFF. The base sequence is TGTGCCAGCACCCCGACTTCTAGCTTCACCAATGAGCAGTTCTTC.